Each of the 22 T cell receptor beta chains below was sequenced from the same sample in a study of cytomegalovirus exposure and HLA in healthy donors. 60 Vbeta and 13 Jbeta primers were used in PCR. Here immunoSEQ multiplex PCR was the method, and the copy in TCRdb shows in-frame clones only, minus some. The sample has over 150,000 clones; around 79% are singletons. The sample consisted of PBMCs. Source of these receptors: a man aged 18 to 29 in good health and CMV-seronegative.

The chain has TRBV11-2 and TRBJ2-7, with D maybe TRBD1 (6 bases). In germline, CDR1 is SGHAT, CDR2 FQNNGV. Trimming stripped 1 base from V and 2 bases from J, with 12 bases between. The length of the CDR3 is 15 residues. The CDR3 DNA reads TGTGCCAGCAGCTTAGCGGCAGGGGAAGCCTACGAGCAGTACTTC. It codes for CASSLAAGEAYEQYF.

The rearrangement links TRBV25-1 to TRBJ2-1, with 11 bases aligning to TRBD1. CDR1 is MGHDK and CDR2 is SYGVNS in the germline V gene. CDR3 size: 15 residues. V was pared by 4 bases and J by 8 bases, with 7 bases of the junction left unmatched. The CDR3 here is CASSARDRGSDEQFF. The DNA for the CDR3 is TGTGCCAGCAGTGCTCGGGACAGGGGGAGCGATGAGCAGTTCTTC.

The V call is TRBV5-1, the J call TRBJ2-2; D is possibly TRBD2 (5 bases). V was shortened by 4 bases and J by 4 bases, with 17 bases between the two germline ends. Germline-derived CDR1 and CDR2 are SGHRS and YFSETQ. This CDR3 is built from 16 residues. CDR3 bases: TGCGCCAGCAGCCCGTTTGGTGGCGGGTCCACCGGGGAGCTGTTTTTT. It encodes CASSPFGGGSTGELFF.

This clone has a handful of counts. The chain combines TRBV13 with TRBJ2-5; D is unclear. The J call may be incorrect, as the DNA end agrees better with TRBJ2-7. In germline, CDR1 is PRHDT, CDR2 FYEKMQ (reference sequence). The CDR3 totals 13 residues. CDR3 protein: CASSLGASYEQYF. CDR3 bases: TGTGCCAGCAGCTTAGGAGCGTCCTACGAGCAGTACTTC.

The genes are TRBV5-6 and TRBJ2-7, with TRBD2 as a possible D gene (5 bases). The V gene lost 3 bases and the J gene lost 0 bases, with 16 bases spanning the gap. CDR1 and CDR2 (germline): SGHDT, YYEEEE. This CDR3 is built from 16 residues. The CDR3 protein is CASSSLTRMSSYEQYF. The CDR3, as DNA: TGTGCCAGCAGCTCCCTAACTAGAATGAGCTCCTACGAGCAGTACTTC.

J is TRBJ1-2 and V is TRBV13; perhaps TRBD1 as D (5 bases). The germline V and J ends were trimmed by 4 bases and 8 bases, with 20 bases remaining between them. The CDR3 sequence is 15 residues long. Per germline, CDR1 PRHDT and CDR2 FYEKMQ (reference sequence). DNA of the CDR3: TGTGCCAGCAGCTCCAGGGTGGTGGCGAAAGAGGGCTACACCTTC. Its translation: CASSSRVVAKEGYTF.

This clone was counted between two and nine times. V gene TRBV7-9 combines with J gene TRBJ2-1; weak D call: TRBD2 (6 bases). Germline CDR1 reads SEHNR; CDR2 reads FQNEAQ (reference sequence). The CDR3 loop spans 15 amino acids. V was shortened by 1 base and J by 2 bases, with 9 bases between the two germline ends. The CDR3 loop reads CASSLGLGAYNEQFF. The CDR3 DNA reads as TGTGCCAGCAGCTTAGGACTAGGGGCCTACAATGAGCAGTTCTTC.

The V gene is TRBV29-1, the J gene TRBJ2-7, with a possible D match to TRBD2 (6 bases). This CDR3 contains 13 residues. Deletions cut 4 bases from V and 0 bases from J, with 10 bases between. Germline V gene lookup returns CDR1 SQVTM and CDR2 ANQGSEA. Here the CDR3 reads CSVGGLDSYEQYF. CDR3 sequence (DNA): TGCAGCGTTGGGGGACTCGACTCCTACGAGCAGTACTTC.

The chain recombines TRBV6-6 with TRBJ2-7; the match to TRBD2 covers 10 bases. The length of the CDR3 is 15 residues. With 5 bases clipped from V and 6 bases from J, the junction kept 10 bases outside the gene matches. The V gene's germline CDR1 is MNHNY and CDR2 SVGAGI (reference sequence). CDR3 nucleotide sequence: TGTGCCAGCAGTATATGGACTAGCGGTCGGTCCGAGCAGTACTTC. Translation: CASSIWTSGRSEQYF.

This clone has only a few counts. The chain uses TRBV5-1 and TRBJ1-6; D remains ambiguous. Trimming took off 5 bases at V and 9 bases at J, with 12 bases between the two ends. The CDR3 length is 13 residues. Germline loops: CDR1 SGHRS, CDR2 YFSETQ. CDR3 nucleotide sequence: TGCGCCAGCAGAACCGGGTACGGTTCACCCCTCCACTTT. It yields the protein CASRTGYGSPLHF.

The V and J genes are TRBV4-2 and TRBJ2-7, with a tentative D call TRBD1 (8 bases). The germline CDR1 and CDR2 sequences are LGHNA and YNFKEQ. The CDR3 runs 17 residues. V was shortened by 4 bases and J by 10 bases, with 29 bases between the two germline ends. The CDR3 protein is CASSPMGIHRGRERQYF. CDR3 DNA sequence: TGTGCCAGCAGCCCCATGGGGATACACAGGGGGAGGGAACGACAGTACTTC.

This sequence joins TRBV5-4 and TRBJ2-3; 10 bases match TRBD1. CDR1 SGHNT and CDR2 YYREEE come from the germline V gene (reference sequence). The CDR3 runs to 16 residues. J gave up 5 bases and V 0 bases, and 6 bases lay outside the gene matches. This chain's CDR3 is CASSLAWTGGKDTQYF. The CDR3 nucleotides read TGTGCCAGCAGCTTGGCTTGGACAGGGGGTAAAGATACGCAGTATTTT.

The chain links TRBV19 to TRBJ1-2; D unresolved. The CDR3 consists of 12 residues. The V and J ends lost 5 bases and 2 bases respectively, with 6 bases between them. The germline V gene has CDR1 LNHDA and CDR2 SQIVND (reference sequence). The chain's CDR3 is CASSEKNYGYTF. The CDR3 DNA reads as TGTGCCAGTAGTGAGAAGAACTATGGCTACACCTTC. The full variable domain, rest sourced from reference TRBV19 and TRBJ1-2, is DGGITQSPKYLFRKEGQNVTLSCEQNLNHDAMYWYRQDPGQGLRLIYYSQIVNDFQKGDIAEGYSVSREKKESFPLTVTSAQKNPTAFYLCASSEKNYGYTFGSGTRLTVV.

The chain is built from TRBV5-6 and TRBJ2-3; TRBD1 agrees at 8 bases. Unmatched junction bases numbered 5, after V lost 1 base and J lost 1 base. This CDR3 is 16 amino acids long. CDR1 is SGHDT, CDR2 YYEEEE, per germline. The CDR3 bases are TGTGCCAGCAGCTTGTGGTCAGGGGGCCGCACAGATACGCAGTATTTT. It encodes CASSLWSGGRTDTQYF.

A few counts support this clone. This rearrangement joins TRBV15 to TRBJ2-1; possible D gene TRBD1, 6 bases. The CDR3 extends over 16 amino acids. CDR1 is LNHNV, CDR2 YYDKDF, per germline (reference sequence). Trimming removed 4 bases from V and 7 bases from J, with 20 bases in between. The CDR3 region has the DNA TGTGCCACCAGCATGACAGGATGGCCCAGTGGGAATGAGCAGTTCTTC. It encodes CATSMTGWPSGNEQFF.

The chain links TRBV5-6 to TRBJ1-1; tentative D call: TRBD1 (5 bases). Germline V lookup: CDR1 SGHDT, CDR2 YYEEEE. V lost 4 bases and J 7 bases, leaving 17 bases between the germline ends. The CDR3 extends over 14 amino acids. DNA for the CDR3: TGTGCCAGCAGCCGAAGGGGCCTTAGTGATGAAGCTTTCTTT. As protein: CASSRRGLSDEAFF.

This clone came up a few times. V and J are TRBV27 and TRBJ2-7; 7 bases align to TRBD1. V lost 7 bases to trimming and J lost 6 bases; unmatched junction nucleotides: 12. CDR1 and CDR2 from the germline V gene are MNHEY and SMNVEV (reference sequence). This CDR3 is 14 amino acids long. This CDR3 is CASTLTGSMSEQYF. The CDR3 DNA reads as TGTGCCAGCACCTTGACAGGGTCTATGTCCGAGCAGTACTTC.

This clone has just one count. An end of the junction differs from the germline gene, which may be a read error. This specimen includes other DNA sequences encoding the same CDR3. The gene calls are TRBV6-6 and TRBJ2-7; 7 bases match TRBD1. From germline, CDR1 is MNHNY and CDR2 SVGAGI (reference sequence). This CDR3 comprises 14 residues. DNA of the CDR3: TGCGCCAGCAGTCCACCGGGACAGACCTACGAGCAGTACTTC. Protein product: CASSPPGQTYEQYF.

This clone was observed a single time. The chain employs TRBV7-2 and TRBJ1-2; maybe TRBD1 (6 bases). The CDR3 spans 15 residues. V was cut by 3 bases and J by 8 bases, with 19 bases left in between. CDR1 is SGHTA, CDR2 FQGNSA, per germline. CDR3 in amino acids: CASSFTKQGLNGYTF. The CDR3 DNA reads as TGTGCCAGCAGCTTCACGAAACAGGGCCTTAACGGCTACACCTTC.

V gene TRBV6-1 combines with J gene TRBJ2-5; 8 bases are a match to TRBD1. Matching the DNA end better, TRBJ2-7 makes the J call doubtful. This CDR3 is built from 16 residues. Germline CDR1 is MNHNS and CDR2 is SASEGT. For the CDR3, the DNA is TGTGCCAGCAGTGTATCCCCGGCAGGGGGCGCGGACGAGCAGTACTTC. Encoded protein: CASSVSPAGGADEQYF.

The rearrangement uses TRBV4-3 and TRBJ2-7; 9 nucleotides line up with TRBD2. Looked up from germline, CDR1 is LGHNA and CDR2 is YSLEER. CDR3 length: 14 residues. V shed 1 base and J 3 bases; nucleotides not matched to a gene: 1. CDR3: CASSQVSGSYEQYF. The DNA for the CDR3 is TGCGCCAGCAGCCAAGTTAGCGGGAGCTACGAGCAGTACTTC.

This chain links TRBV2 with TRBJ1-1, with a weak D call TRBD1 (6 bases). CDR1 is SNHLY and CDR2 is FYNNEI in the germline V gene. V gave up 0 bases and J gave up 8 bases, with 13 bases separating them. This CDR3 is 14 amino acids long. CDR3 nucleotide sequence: TGTGCCAGCAGTGAAGCGCTTCTAAGGGGGGAAGCTTTCTTT. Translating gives CASSEALLRGEAFF.